This record concerns one TCR beta chain sequence. This specimen belongs to a study of regulatory T cells in long-lasting Graves disease. iRepertoire HTBI primers and Arm-PCR of CDR3 regions built TCR beta libraries. In TCRdb, the multiplex PCR reads were re-called with MiXCR into one record per CDR3 protein. The data contain some 500,000 distinct CDR3 sequences, roughly 12% of them singletons. In germline, CDR1 is MNHEY, CDR2 SVGEGT. The J segment lost 4 bases and the V segment lost 6 bases, leaving 6 bases of the junction unmatched. CDR3 length: 16 residues. Stated time point: newly diagnosed GD, antithyroid drugs for less than 3 months. The TCR library used RNA extracted from PBMCs. The data also belong to a second study, concerning T cells in Graves' hyperthyroidism and ophthalmopathy.

This TCR derives from a man between 25 and 39 years old with Graves disease. The chain is built from TRBV6-2 or TRBV6-3 and TRBJ2-1; 13 nucleotides match TRBD2. The source was peripheral blood mononuclear cells (PBMCs), collected at new diagnosis, from a patient treated with antithyroid drugs. CDR3 bases: TGTGCCAGCAGACATCGGACTAGCGGGAGATACAATGAGCAGTTCTTC. Encoded protein: CASRHRTSGRYNEQFF.